This T cell receptor (beta chain) is from a study of blood T cell repertoires in COVID-19. Study details: Sources were T cells, B-cell-depleted T cells, or PBMCs; the material itself was cDNA or gDNA.

Only in-frame clones appear in the TCRdb table, and some are missing; sequencing was by immunoSEQ multiplex PCR. The sample has 310,000 or so clones, more than 75% seen once. Self-reported history from a screening survey and questionnaire set each donor's cohort. What the recovered Cohort 3 donors had was two negative PCRs, clearance, or symptom resolution. With 6 bases clipped from V and 0 bases from J, the junction kept 7 bases outside the gene matches. CDR3 size: 15 residues. CDR1 MNHEY and CDR2 SVGAGI come from the germline V gene. This TCR was sampled from a woman under 30 who had recovered from COVID-19. Source material: PBMCs or T cells enriched from blood (not recorded which). This sequence joins TRBV6-5 and TRBJ1-1; TRBD1 matches at 7 bases. CDR3 region: CASSSVTGLNTEAFF. The CDR3, as DNA: TGTGCCAGCAGCTCCGTGACAGGGTTGAACACTGAAGCTTTCTTT.